This record looks at one T cell receptor beta chain sequence and its context. The record originates from a study of cytomegalovirus exposure and HLA in healthy donors. PCR employed 60 Vbeta and 13 Jbeta primers. Sequencing used immunoSEQ multiplex PCR; TCRdb keeps in-frame clones, though not all of them. The sample yields some 85,000 clones, roughly 80% seen once. The germline CDR1 and CDR2 sequences are LNHDA and SQIVND (reference sequence). The CDR3 is 14 amino acids. J was trimmed by 3 bases and V by 6 bases; bases with no gene match: 3. V usage is TRBV19 and J usage is TRBJ1-4; TRBD1 matches at 8 bases. The clonotype comes from a man aged 40-50 years in good health and CMV-seronegative. Sequences were obtained from PBMCs. The CDR3 here is CASRDRAANEKLFF. The DNA for the CDR3 is TGTGCCAGTAGGGACAGGGCGGCTAATGAAAAACTGTTTTTT.